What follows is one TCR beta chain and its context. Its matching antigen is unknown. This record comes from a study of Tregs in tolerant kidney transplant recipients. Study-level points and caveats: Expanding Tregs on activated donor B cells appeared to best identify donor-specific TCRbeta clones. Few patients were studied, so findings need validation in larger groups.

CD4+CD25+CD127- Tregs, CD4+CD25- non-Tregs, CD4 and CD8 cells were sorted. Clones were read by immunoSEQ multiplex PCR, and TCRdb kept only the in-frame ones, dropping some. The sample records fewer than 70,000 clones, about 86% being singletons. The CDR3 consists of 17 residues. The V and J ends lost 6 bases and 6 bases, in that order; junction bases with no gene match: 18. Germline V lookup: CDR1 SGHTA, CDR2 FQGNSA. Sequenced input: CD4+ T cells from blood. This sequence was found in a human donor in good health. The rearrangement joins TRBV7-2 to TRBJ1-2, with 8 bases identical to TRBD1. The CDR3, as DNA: TGTGCCAGCAGGCTAGACGGACAGGGCGTATCCAACCATGGCTACACCTTC. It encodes CASRLDGQGVSNHGYTF.